Listed here is a single T cell receptor beta chain. Its target is not known. RNA totalling about 0.5 to 1 ug underwent reverse transcription with random hexamers. Amplification of TCR beta CDR3 was carried out by immunoSEQ multiplex PCR, which covered 54 Vbeta and 13 Jbeta segments. TCRdb recomputed calls from the immunoSEQ multiplex PCR reads with MiXCR, one row per CDR3 protein. This repertoire shows tens of thousands of distinct CDR3 sequences, around 95% found once; its top ten account for 0.46%. The data were taken from a study of CD8 T cells in Susac syndrome. Study-level background: Active disease was present in six of the sequenced Susac syndrome patients, whereas fewer than 10 of them were in remission. Points from the study as a whole: Total CD8+ and CD8+ TEMRA repertoires contained about 15 and five Susac-specific public clones, respectively. The authors acknowledged that their TCR sequencing and HLA analysis involved a relatively small number of individuals.

Germline-derived CDR1 and CDR2 are LNHDA and SQIVND (reference sequence). CDR3 length: 13 residues. The V end was cut by 0 bases, the J end by 4 bases, with 3 bases between. This chain connects TRBV19 to TRBJ2-2; D remains ambiguous. The sequence came from a human donor with Susac syndrome. The sequenced material came from CD8+ T cells from PBMCs. CDR3 sequence (DNA): TGTGCCAGTAGTATAGAACCCACCGGGGAGCTGTTTTTT. It specifies CASSIEPTGELFF. Using reference TRBV19 and TRBJ2-2 for the parts outside the CDR3, the full variable domain is DGGITQSPKYLFRKEGQNVTLSCEQNLNHDAMYWYRQDPGQGLRLIYYSQIVNDFQKGDIAEGYSVSREKKESFPLTVTSAQKNPTAFYLCASSIEPTGELFFGEGSRLTVL.